A single sample is the source of the 9 T cell receptor beta chains below, sequenced in a study of cytomegalovirus exposure and HLA in healthy donors. A multiplex PCR was run with 60 Vbeta primers and 13 Jbeta primers. Assay used: immunoSEQ multiplex PCR; TCRdb lists only in-frame clones, some missing. The table includes 120,000 or so clones, 83% detected once. Specimen: PBMCs. The source is a middle-aged woman in good health and CMV-seropositive.

The chain has TRBV14 and TRBJ2-1; 8 bases agree with TRBD2. CDR3 length: 17 amino acids. The V gene end was trimmed by 1 base and the J gene end by 6 bases; junction bases not matched to a gene: 11. The germline V gene has CDR1 SGHDN and CDR2 FVKESK. The CDR3 spells CASSQGSRAGAINEQFF. CDR3 in DNA: TGTGCCAGCAGCCAAGGGAGCAGAGCGGGAGCGATCAATGAGCAGTTCTTC.

The chain employs TRBV29-1 and TRBJ2-7, with TRBD2 matching 11 bases. Looked up from germline, CDR1 is SQVTM and CDR2 is ANQGSEA. The CDR3 spans 15 residues. The J segment lost 6 bases and the V segment lost 7 bases, leaving 14 bases of the junction unmatched. The CDR3 DNA follows: TGCAGCGCCACCTCGCCGGGACTAGCGGAATCCGAGCAGTACTTC. Its protein is CSATSPGLAESEQYF.

The J gene is TRBJ2-7, the V gene TRBV5-1; TRBD2 agrees at 11 bases. Germline CDR1 SGHRS, CDR2 YFSETQ. The CDR3 contains 15 residues. The ends lost 0 bases at V and 2 bases at J; junction bases unmatched: 1. CDR3 nucleotides: TGCGCCAGCAGCTTGGGACTAGCGGGAACCTACGAGCAGTACTTC. Residues: CASSLGLAGTYEQYF.

This clone showed up just a few times. The chain uses TRBV5-1 and TRBJ2-1; D not certain. V dropped 0 bases and J dropped 4 bases, with 11 bases sitting between them. Germline V gives CDR1 SGHRS, CDR2 YFSETQ. The CDR3 is 15 amino acids. The CDR3 bases are TGCGCCAGCAGCTTGGGGCAGGCCAATTACAATGAGCAGTTCTTC. Its protein product is CASSLGQANYNEQFF. The full variable domain, rest sourced from reference TRBV5-1 and TRBJ2-1, is KAGVTQTPRYLIKTRGQQVTLSCSPISGHRSVSWYQQTPGQGLQFLFEYFSETQRNKGNFPGRFSGRQFSNSRSEMNVSTLELGDSALYLCASSLGQANYNEQFFGPGTRLTVL.

The V call is TRBV10-3, the J call TRBJ1-3, with D tentatively TRBD1 (6 bases). Between the trimmed V and J ends, which lost 4 bases and 2 bases, there was a span of 6 bases. This CDR3 region has 13 residues. Germline CDR1 is ENHRY and CDR2 is SYGVKD. The CDR3 is CAISGGPGNTIYF. Here the CDR3 DNA reads TGTGCCATCAGTGGGGGGCCTGGAAACACCATATATTTT.

This clone has just one count. V and J are TRBV6-6 and TRBJ2-3; TRBD2 agrees at 10 bases. CDR1 is MNHNY and CDR2 is SVGAGI in the germline V gene (reference sequence). CDR3 length equals 16 residues. V lost 5 bases and J lost 1; bases outside the gene matches: 6. Written as DNA, the CDR3 is TGTGCCAGCAGTACTGGACTAGCGGAGCGCACAGATACGCAGTATTTT. Protein product: CASSTGLAERTDTQYF.

The chain employs TRBV28 and TRBJ1-2; TRBD1 might be the D (5 bases). Per germline, CDR1 MDHEN and CDR2 SYDVKM. This CDR3 has 14 residues. V lost 10 bases to trimming and J lost 0 bases, with 15 bases between them. CDR3 DNA sequence: TGTGCCACCCTGCGGGACCCCCCTAACTATGGCTACACCTTC. Residues: CATLRDPPNYGYTF.

The rearrangement uses TRBV19 and TRBJ2-1, with a weak D call TRBD1 (5 bases). The germline V gene encodes CDR1 LNHDA and CDR2 SQIVND (reference sequence). Trimming cost V 3 bases and J 8 bases, with 17 bases left between them. The CDR3 is 15 amino acids. CDR3 sequence reads: CASSIQGHLLDEQFF. CDR3 DNA sequence: TGTGCCAGTAGTATTCAGGGTCACCTTCTGGATGAGCAGTTCTTC.

V and J are TRBV5-1 and TRBJ2-3, with a possible D match to TRBD2 (6 bases). Trimming cost V 4 bases and J 0 bases, with 9 bases left between them. The CDR3 length is 14 residues. CDR1 and CDR2 (germline): SGHRS, YFSETQ. CDR3 nucleotide sequence: TGCGCCAGCAGCGTTGGGACTAGCACAGATACGCAGTATTTT. Translating it yields CASSVGTSTDTQYF. Together with reference TRBV5-1 and TRBJ2-3, the CDR3 gives the full variable domain: KAGVTQTPRYLIKTRGQQVTLSCSPISGHRSVSWYQQTPGQGLQFLFEYFSETQRNKGNFPGRFSGRQFSNSRSEMNVSTLELGDSALYLCASSVGTSTDTQYFGPGTRLTVL.